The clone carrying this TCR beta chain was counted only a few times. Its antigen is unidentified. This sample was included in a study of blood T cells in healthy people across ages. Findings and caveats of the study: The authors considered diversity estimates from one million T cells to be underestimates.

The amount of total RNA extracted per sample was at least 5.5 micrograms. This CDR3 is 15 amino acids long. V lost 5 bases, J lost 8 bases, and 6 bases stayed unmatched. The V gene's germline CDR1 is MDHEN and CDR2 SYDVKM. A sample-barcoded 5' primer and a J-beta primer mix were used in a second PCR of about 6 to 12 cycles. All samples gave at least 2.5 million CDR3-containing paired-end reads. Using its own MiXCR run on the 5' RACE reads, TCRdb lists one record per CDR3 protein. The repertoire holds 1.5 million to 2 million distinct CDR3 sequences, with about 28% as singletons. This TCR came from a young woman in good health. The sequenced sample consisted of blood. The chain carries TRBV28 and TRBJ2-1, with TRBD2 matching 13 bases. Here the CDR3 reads CASSQPGLAGDEQFF. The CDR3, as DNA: TGTGCCAGCAGTCAACCCGGACTAGCGGGGGATGAGCAGTTCTTC.